This T cell receptor beta chain was sequenced during a study of regulatory T cells in long-lasting Graves disease. At the level of the study: With positive TSH receptor antibodies and over 5 years of antithyroid drugs, Graves' disease was considered persistent. Study results and caveats: A limited number of samples was an acknowledged limitation. Persistent Graves' patients showed reduced TCR diversity versus newly diagnosed patients.

Relying on iRepertoire HTBI primers and Arm-PCR of CDR3 regions, the team built TCR beta libraries. TCRdb passed the multiplex PCR reads through MiXCR, listing each CDR3 protein once. The table has roughly 360,000 distinct CDR3 sequences, approximately 25% seen once. About this clonotype itself: Its specificity is not known.

Time point indicated: persistent/refractory GD, antithyroid drugs over 5 years with positive TRAb. Making the TCR library involved RNA that had been extracted from PBMCs. The source is a woman aged 35 to 49 with Graves disease. Sequenced here: peripheral blood mononuclear cells (PBMCs), sampled when the disease was refractory, from a patient treated with antithyroid drugs.

The CDR3 nucleotides are TGTGCCACCAGTGATGGCGGGAGGGCCGATTTAACCGGGGAGCTGTTTTTT. Translated: CATSDGGRADLTGELFF. This rearrangement joins TRBV24-1 to TRBJ2-2; 9 nucleotides agree with TRBD2. This CDR3 has 17 residues. Germline CDR1 and CDR2: KGHDR and SFDVKD. The V segment lost 3 bases and the J segment 5 bases; nucleotides outside the gene matches: 9.